These 19 T cell receptor beta chains were all obtained from the same sample, sequenced in a study of T cells after posttransplantation cyclophosphamide. Generated by immunoSEQ multiplex PCR, the TCRdb table keeps only in-frame clones and is missing some. The data show 40,000 to 55,000 clones, none appearing only once, with roughly 2.3% held by the ten largest. Sequences were obtained from PBMCs. The receptors stem from a man in his forties or fifties in good health, CMV-negative, and a related stem cell transplant donor.

This clone has ten or more counts. The rearrangement links TRBV29-1 to TRBJ1-1; 7 bases fit TRBD1. V shed 6 bases and J 5 bases; nucleotides not matched to a gene: 3. The CDR3 is 11 amino acids. Germline-derived CDR1 and CDR2 are SQVTM and ANQGSEA. The CDR3 DNA sequence: TGCAGCGTCTCCAGGGGGACTGAAGCTTTCTTT. The encoded protein is CSVSRGTEAFF.

This clone has ten or more counts. CDR3 amino acids: CASSATGSSYEQYF. In nucleotides, the CDR3 is TGCGCCAGCAGCGCTACCGGGTCCTCCTACGAGCAGTACTTC. The V and J genes are TRBV5-1 and TRBJ2-7; D unresolved. Germline-derived CDR1 and CDR2 are SGHRS and YFSETQ. Trimming removed 4 bases from V and 0 bases from J, with 11 bases in between. The CDR3 consists of 14 residues.

This clone appeared many times. The rearrangement joins TRBV11-2 to TRBJ2-5, with TRBD2 identical over 7 bases. Germline V gene sequence: CDR1 SGHAT, CDR2 FQNNGV. The V and J ends lost 3 bases and 7 bases, in that order; junction bases with no gene match: 8. This CDR3 has 14 amino acids. The CDR3: CASSFPRGFGTQYF. The CDR3 DNA reads TGTGCCAGCAGCTTTCCGCGGGGGTTTGGGACCCAGTACTTC.

This chain joins TRBV2 and TRBJ2-7; D is ambiguous. V was cut by 7 bases and J by 4 bases, with 11 bases left in between. CDR3 size: 12 residues. The germline CDR1 and CDR2 sequences are SNHLY and FYNNEI. The CDR3 nucleotides are TGTGCCAGCACCGAGGAAAGTTACGAGCAGTACTTC. It codes for CASTEESYEQYF.

This clone was recorded at least ten times. The rearrangement links TRBV11-2 to TRBJ2-1, with D unresolved. CDR1 is SGHAT, CDR2 FQNNGV, per germline. This CDR3 has 15 residues. V lost 5 bases and J lost 5, with 16 bases in between. Here the CDR3 DNA reads TGTGCCAGCAGCCGAGGCGGCGGTCTGAACAATGAGCAGTTCTTC. Its translation: CASSRGGGLNNEQFF.

This clone was seen ten or more times. The chain has TRBV5-1 and TRBJ2-7; 11 bases match TRBD1. The CDR3 covers 14 residues. Losses at the gene ends were 4 bases for V and 5 bases for J; bases not matched to a gene: 5. Germline lookup yields CDR1 SGHRS and CDR2 YFSETQ. The CDR3 sequence: CASSRGDRGNEQYF. The CDR3 bases are TGCGCCAGCAGCCGTGGGGACAGGGGGAACGAGCAGTACTTC.

This clone was observed at least ten times. The chain links TRBV5-6 to TRBJ1-2, with D unclear. V was cut by 1 base and J by 0 bases, with 4 bases left in between. Germline CDR1 SGHDT, CDR2 YYEEEE. This CDR3 is built from 13 residues. CDR3 region: CASSLPANYGYTF. Written as DNA, the CDR3 is TGTGCCAGCAGCTTGCCCGCTAACTATGGCTACACCTTC.

This clone was seen repeatedly, ten times or more. The chain carries TRBV5-1 and TRBJ2-3; 9 positions match TRBD2. The CDR3 extends over 16 amino acids. Germline CDR1 reads SGHRS; CDR2 reads YFSETQ. V lost 3 bases, J lost 0 bases, and 5 bases stayed unmatched. The CDR3 reads CASSSTTSGSTDTQYF. CDR3 nucleotide sequence: TGCGCCAGCAGCTCCACTACTAGCGGGAGCACAGATACGCAGTATTTT.

This clone has ten or more counts. V gene TRBV5-1 combines with J gene TRBJ2-7; 9 bases line up with TRBD1. V shed 2 bases and J 3 bases; nucleotides not matched to a gene: 6. Per the germline V gene, CDR1 is SGHRS and CDR2 is YFSETQ. There are 15 residues in the CDR3. DNA for the CDR3: TGCGCCAGCAGCTTAGGACAGGGGATAAGCTACGAGCAGTACTTC. Translation gives CASSLGQGISYEQYF.

This clone was counted at least ten times. The rearrangement links TRBV5-8 to TRBJ1-4, with D possibly being TRBD1 (5 bases). The CDR3 covers 15 residues. Germline values: CDR1 SGHTS, CDR2 YDEGEE. The V gene lost 5 bases and the J gene lost 2 bases, with 13 bases spanning the gap. The CDR3 is CASRPRQNTNEKLFF. CDR3 DNA: TGTGCCAGCAGACCTCGACAGAATACTAATGAAAAACTGTTTTTT. The variable domain in full, completed from reference TRBV5-8 and TRBJ1-4, reads EAGVTQSPTHLIKTRGQQATLRCSPISGHTSVYWYQQALGLGLQFLLWYDEGEERNRGNFPPRFSGRQFPNYSSELNVNALELEDSALYLCASRPRQNTNEKLFFGSGTQLSVL.

This clone was detected only a few times. The J gene is TRBJ2-7, the V gene TRBV27; D is possibly TRBD2 (6 bases). This CDR3 contains 15 residues. Trimming stripped 6 bases from V and 6 bases from J, with 21 bases between. Germline V gives CDR1 MNHEY, CDR2 SMNVEV (reference sequence). The CDR3 here is CASSSLQWGLSEQYF. CDR3 coding DNA: TGTGCCAGCAGCTCGTTACAGTGGGGACTGAGCGAGCAGTACTTC.

This clone was seen ten or more times. This chain joins TRBV27 and TRBJ2-1; D possibly corresponds to TRBD1 (5 bases). The CDR3 is made up of 13 amino acids. The germline CDR1 and CDR2 sequences are MNHEY and SMNVEV (reference sequence). The V end was cut by 2 bases, the J end by 10 bases, with 12 bases between. The CDR3 nucleotides are TGTGCCAGCAGTTTAACAAGGGGTCGGGAGCAGTTCTTC. This sequence encodes CASSLTRGREQFF.

This clone appeared many times. The gene calls are TRBV7-6 and TRBJ1-4, with a weak D call TRBD1 (6 bases). The CDR3 sequence is 16 residues long. Between the trimmed V and J ends, which lost 6 bases and 8 bases, there was a span of 22 bases. CDR1 SGHVS and CDR2 FNYEAQ come from the germline V gene. CDR3 sequence: CASSPQRWDIPEKLFF. In DNA form, the CDR3 reads TGTGCCAGCAGTCCCCAAAGGTGGGACATACCCGAAAAACTGTTTTTT.

This clone was found many times. The rearrangement uses TRBV5-1 and TRBJ1-1; no clear D. CDR3 length: 14 residues. Trimming shortened V by 0 bases and J by 1 base, and 7 bases separated the two germline ends. In germline, CDR1 is SGHRS, CDR2 YFSETQ. CDR3 nucleotides: TGCGCCAGCAGCTTGGCGGGTGCGAACACTGAAGCTTTCTTT. It encodes CASSLAGANTEAFF.

This clone was found many times. The rearrangement uses TRBV6-5 and TRBJ1-2; 9 positions match TRBD1. This CDR3 comprises 13 residues. The trim removed 10 bases at V and 6 bases at J, leaving 9 bases unmatched. Germline V gene lookup returns CDR1 MNHEY and CDR2 SVGAGI. CDR3 region: CATTDRGGDGYTF. In DNA, the CDR3 is TGTGCCACCACCGACAGGGGGGGGGATGGCTACACCTTC.

This clone was found many times. The chain uses TRBV9 and TRBJ2-2; D is unclear. The germline V and J ends were trimmed by 0 bases and 2 bases, with 11 bases remaining between them. The CDR3 covers 16 residues. From germline, CDR1 is SGDLS and CDR2 YYNGEE. As DNA, the CDR3 is TGTGCCAGCAGCGTAGGGGTGACTTTTAACACCGGGGAGCTGTTTTTT. Translating gives CASSVGVTFNTGELFF.

This clone was picked up many times. V is TRBV27 and J is TRBJ1-4, with no clear D. V gave up 6 bases and J gave up 8 bases, with 13 bases separating them. Germline loops: CDR1 MNHEY, CDR2 SMNVEV (reference sequence). This CDR3 contains 13 residues. The CDR3 nucleotides read TGTGCCAGCAGCGATACCCCGGGGGAAAAACTGTTTTTT. Its protein product is CASSDTPGEKLFF.

This clone has ten or more counts. This chain links TRBV7-9 with TRBJ1-2; D possibly corresponds to TRBD1 (6 bases). Trimming shortened V by 5 bases and J by 5 bases, and 24 bases separated the two germline ends. The CDR3 is made up of 17 amino acids. CDR1 and CDR2 (germline): SEHNR, FQNEAQ (reference sequence). CDR3 DNA: TGTGCCAGCAGCAACAGGGATCTTTCGTTAATGGGGTATGGCTACACCTTC. Translated: CASSNRDLSLMGYGYTF.

This clone showed up many times. The CDR3 here is CASSLLRFSNQPQHF. The CDR3 DNA follows: TGTGCCAGCAGCTTGCTCAGGTTCAGCAATCAGCCCCAGCATTTT. This chain uses TRBV5-6 with TRBJ1-5; D call uncertain. This CDR3 spans 15 amino acids. The germline V and J ends were trimmed by 1 base and 1 base, with 9 bases remaining between them. Germline V lookup: CDR1 SGHDT, CDR2 YYEEEE. The full variable domain, with the rest looked up from reference TRBV5-6 and TRBJ1-5, is DAGVTQSPTHLIKTRGQQVTLRCSPKSGHDTVSWYQQALGQGPQFIFQYYEEEERQRGNFPDRFSGHQFPNYSSELNVNALLLGDSALYLCASSLLRFSNQPQHFGDGTRLSIL.